This T cell receptor beta chain originates from a study of blood T cell repertoires in COVID-19. The overall study: From T cells, B-cell-depleted T cells, or PBMCs came the material, which was cDNA or gDNA.

How the authors handled the data: Amplified reference gene primers provided the basis for estimating nucleated cell counts. The protocol was immunoSEQ multiplex PCR, while the TCRdb copy is restricted to in-frame clones and leaves out a portion. V, J and clone size reflect that table, while D and trimming were determined from the DNA. This sample carries some 83,000 clones, approximately 87% of them seen once, and the ten largest clones take under 20%. The CDR3 sequence is 13 residues long. V lost 5 bases, J lost 7 bases, and 7 bases stayed unmatched. Per the germline V gene, CDR1 is SGHTA and CDR2 is FQGTGA.

The sequencing input was peripheral blood. The chain employs TRBV7-3 and TRBJ2-5, with 7 bases matching TRBD2. The source is a man at least 80 years old in a cohort sampled during active COVID-19. The CDR3 loop is CASSPTPGGTQYF. DNA of the CDR3: TGTGCCAGCAGCCCAACCCCGGGAGGGACCCAGTACTTC.